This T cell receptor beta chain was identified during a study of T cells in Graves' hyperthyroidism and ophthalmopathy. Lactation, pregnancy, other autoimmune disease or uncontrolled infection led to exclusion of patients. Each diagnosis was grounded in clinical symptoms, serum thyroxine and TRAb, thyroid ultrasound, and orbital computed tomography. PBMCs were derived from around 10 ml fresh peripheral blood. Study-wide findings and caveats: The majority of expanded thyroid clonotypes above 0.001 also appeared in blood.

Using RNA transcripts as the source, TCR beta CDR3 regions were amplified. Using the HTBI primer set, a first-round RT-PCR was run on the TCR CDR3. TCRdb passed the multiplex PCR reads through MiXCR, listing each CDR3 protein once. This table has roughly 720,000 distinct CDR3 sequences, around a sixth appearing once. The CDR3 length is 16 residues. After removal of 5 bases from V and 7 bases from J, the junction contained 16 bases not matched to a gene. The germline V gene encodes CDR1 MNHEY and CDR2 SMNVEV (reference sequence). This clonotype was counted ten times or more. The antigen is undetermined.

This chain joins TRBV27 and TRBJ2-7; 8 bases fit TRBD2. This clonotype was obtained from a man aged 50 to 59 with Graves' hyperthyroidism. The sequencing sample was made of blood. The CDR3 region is CASSTPRAAGVGEQYF. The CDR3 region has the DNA TGTGCCAGCAGTACGCCACGAGCAGCGGGAGTGGGGGAGCAGTACTTC.